This T cell receptor (beta chain) stems from a study of CD8 T cells in Susac syndrome. Study-wide results and caveats: Where Susac syndrome CD4+ T cell repertoires were concerned, no clonal expansion was evident.

Random hexamers were used to reverse transcribe roughly 0.5 to 1 ug of RNA. The amplification used immunoSEQ multiplex PCR on TCR beta CDR3; it spanned 54 Vbeta and 13 Jbeta. MiXCR, run by TCRdb on the immunoSEQ multiplex PCR reads, gives a single entry per CDR3 protein. The repertoire holds around 200,000 distinct CDR3 sequences, with approximately 95% as singletons. Comment on this clonotype: What it binds is unknown.

The germline CDR1 and CDR2 sequences are MNHEY and SVGAGI. V lost 7 bases, J lost 4 bases, and 7 bases stayed unmatched. The CDR3 length is 14 residues. Material for sequencing was CD4+ T cells from PBMCs. The chain links TRBV6-5 to TRBJ2-7, with 10 bases fitting TRBD1. The TCR was taken from a human donor with Susac syndrome. CDR3 nucleotides: TGTGCCAGCATCTCGACAGGGGGCTCTTACGAGCAGTACTTC. Translation: CASISTGGSYEQYF.